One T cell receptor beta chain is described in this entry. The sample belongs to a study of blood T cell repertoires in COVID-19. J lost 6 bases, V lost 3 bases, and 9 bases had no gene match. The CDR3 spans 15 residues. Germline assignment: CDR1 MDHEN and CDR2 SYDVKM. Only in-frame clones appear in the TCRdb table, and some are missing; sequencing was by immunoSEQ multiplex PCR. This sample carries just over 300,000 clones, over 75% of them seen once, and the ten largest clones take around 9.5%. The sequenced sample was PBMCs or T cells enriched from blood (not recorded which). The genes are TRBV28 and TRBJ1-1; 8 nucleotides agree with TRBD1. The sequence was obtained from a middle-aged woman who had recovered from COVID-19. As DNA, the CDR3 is TGTGCCAGCAGTTTGGCAGGACAGGGTATCGCTGAAGCTTTCTTT. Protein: CASSLAGQGIAEAFF.